Reported below is one T cell receptor (beta chain). Sequencing was performed with immunoSEQ multiplex PCR; in TCRdb, only in-frame clones are kept and a portion is missing. The profile covers approximately 70,000 clones, with just under 95% appearing a single time and roughly 1.7% taken by the ten largest. The record originates from a study of T cell clonotyping in hematopoietic cell transplantation. Germline CDR1 reads GTSNPN; CDR2 reads SVGIG (reference sequence). The V and J ends lost 0 bases and 4 bases respectively, with 15 bases between them. The CDR3 runs 15 residues. The sample comprised peripheral blood mononuclear cells. The TCR was taken from a man in his forties or fifties in good health. Some clones in this sample may be carry-over from other donors' samples. This chain uses TRBV30 with TRBJ1-1; no firm D call. Here the CDR3 reads CAWSVGRTTSTEAFF. Here the CDR3 DNA reads TGTGCCTGGAGTGTCGGGCGTACCACGAGCACTGAAGCTTTCTTT.